Below, 32 T cell receptor beta chains from the same sample are listed, as sequenced in a study of early T cells in non-severe SARS-CoV-2 infection. TCRdb independently ran MiXCR on the 5' RACE reads; one entry per CDR3 protein. This table has around 50,000 distinct CDR3 sequences, roughly 4% appearing once. Sequencing input: whole blood. The receptors shown here come from an adult who was a healthcare worker with PCR-confirmed SARS-CoV-2 infection or an uninfected control (not recorded which).

In this sample, this clonotype turned up many times. V is TRBV6-5 and J is TRBJ2-1; D might be TRBD2 (7 bases). This CDR3 region has 14 residues. Trimming took 4 bases from V and 5 from J, leaving 12 bases between them. Germline CDR1 is MNHEY and CDR2 is SVGAGI. CDR3 residues: CASSSGGYNNEQFF. In DNA form, the CDR3 reads TGTGCCAGCAGTTCGGGGGGCTACAACAATGAGCAGTTCTTC.

The chain has TRBV6-2 or TRBV6-3 and TRBJ2-3; D remains unclear. The CDR3 sequence is 13 residues long. Trimming cost V 5 bases and J 5 bases, with 11 bases left between them. Germline V gene lookup returns CDR1 MNHEY and CDR2 SVGEGT. The CDR3, as DNA: TGTGCCAGCAGTAGGACGAAAAGAGATACGCAGTATTTT. Its translation is CASSRTKRDTQYF.

This sequence joins TRBV7-8 and TRBJ2-2; D is uncertain. CDR1 SGHVS and CDR2 FQNEAQ come from the germline V gene. Trimming shortened V by 2 bases and J by 4 bases, and 14 bases separated the two germline ends. The CDR3 has 16 residues. CDR3 sequence reads: CASSLLAAGGTGELFF. The DNA of the CDR3 is TGTGCCAGCAGCTTATTAGCAGCCGGCGGCACCGGGGAGCTGTTTTTT.

This clonotype has a count of ten or more. This chain links TRBV5-6 with TRBJ2-2; no firm D call. This CDR3 has 16 amino acids. Trimming left V 2 bases short and J 2 bases short, with 13 bases between. Germline values: CDR1 SGHDT, CDR2 YYEEEE. Here the CDR3 reads CASSLRRTRNTGELFF. CDR3 nucleotide sequence: TGTGCCAGCAGCTTAAGAAGAACCCGAAACACCGGGGAGCTGTTTTTT.

This clonotype was seen ten or more times. The chain links TRBV19 to TRBJ2-6; D possibly matches TRBD1 or TRBD2 (5 bases each). CDR1 is LNHDA and CDR2 is SQIVND in the germline V gene (reference sequence). This CDR3 has 18 residues. V was cut by 1 base and J by 0 bases, with 13 bases left in between. CDR3 nucleotides: TGTGCCAGTAGTATAGTCCAGGGAGCAGCCTCTGGGGCCAACGTCCTGACTTTC. It is translated as CASSIVQGAASGANVLTF.

This clonotype showed up many times. The J gene is TRBJ2-1, the V gene TRBV19; 12 bases agree with TRBD2. Germline trimming cut 8 bases from V and 7 bases from J; bases unmatched to any gene: 3. The CDR3 runs 13 residues. The V gene's germline CDR1 is LNHDA and CDR2 SQIVND (reference sequence). CDR3 nucleotides: TGTGCCAGTGGACTAGCGGGACTTAATGAGCAGTTCTTC. Protein sequence: CASGLAGLNEQFF.

The chain links TRBV6-2 or TRBV6-3 to TRBJ2-5; 7 positions agree with TRBD1. V shed 2 bases, J shed 4 bases, and the junction held 1 base outside the gene matches. Germline assignment: CDR1 MNHEY and CDR2 SVGEGT. The CDR3 spans 13 residues. The CDR3 spells CASSYPGGETQYF. The CDR3 coding sequence is TGTGCCAGCAGTTACCCAGGGGGAGAGACCCAGTACTTC.

This clonotype was recorded at least ten times. The chain links TRBV6-1 to TRBJ2-1, with a weak D call TRBD1 (6 bases). Germline values: CDR1 MNHNS, CDR2 SASEGT. The V end lost 8 bases, the J end lost 9 bases, and 17 bases lay between the germline ends. The CDR3 length is 13 residues. The CDR3 sequence is CASSGPRGGEQFF. CDR3 in DNA: TGTGCCAGCTCGGGTCCACGAGGGGGTGAGCAGTTCTTC.

This sequence joins TRBV7-9 and TRBJ1-1; D is undetermined. V lost 1 base to trimming and J lost 4 bases, with 4 bases between them. CDR1 is SEHNR, CDR2 FQNEAQ, per germline (reference sequence). The CDR3 covers 12 residues. The CDR3 reads CASSLGATEAFF. The CDR3 DNA is TGTGCCAGCAGCTTAGGGGCCACTGAAGCTTTCTTT.

This clonotype has ten or more counts. J is TRBJ1-2 and V is TRBV11-2; TRBD1 agrees at 10 bases. The V segment lost 5 bases and the J segment 6 bases; nucleotides outside the gene matches: 3. The germline gives CDR1 SGHAT, CDR2 FQNNGV. The CDR3 has 13 residues. The CDR3, as DNA: TGTGCCAGCAGCCCGGGGACAGGGGATGGCTACACCTTC. Translated: CASSPGTGDGYTF.

This clonotype was counted ten times or more. This rearrangement joins TRBV19 to TRBJ2-7; 11 nucleotides align to TRBD2. The germline CDR1 and CDR2 sequences are LNHDA and SQIVND (reference sequence). This CDR3 contains 15 residues. The V segment lost 5 bases and the J segment 4 bases; nucleotides outside the gene matches: 7. CDR3 coding DNA: TGTGCCAGTAGTGTAGCGGGAGGGCCTATTTACGAGCAGTACTTC. This gives the protein CASSVAGGPIYEQYF.

This clonotype has at least ten counts. This chain joins TRBV5-1 and TRBJ2-6, with D possibly TRBD1 on 5 matching bases. The CDR3 is made up of 17 amino acids. Trimming removed 3 bases from V and 3 bases from J, with 16 bases in between. The V gene's germline CDR1 is SGHRS and CDR2 YFSETQ. The CDR3 loop reads CASSSLGALGGANVLTF. DNA for the CDR3: TGCGCCAGCAGCTCACTTGGGGCCCTTGGTGGGGCCAACGTCCTGACTTTC.

This clonotype turned up a few times. This chain connects TRBV20-1 to TRBJ1-1; D possibly corresponds to TRBD1 (5 bases). The germline V gene encodes CDR1 DFQATT and CDR2 SNEGSKA (reference sequence). This CDR3 is built from 16 residues. Trimming removed 2 bases at V and 1 base at J, with 17 bases between. The CDR3 sequence: CSARHPGTHRNTEAFF. Here the CDR3 DNA reads TGCAGTGCTAGACATCCCGGGACCCACAGGAACACTGAAGCTTTCTTT.

V and J are TRBV5-6 and TRBJ1-1; D not certain. Deletions cut 4 bases from V and 5 bases from J, with 12 bases between. Germline V lookup: CDR1 SGHDT, CDR2 YYEEEE. CDR3 length equals 13 residues. CDR3 amino acids: CASSLSGETEAFF. CDR3 DNA sequence: TGTGCCAGCAGCCTCAGTGGGGAAACTGAAGCTTTCTTT.

This clonotype was seen repeatedly, ten times or more. The V call is TRBV12-3 or TRBV12-4, the J call TRBJ2-2; D is undetermined. CDR3 length: 14 amino acids. V lost 2 bases and J 3 bases, leaving 7 bases between the germline ends. The CDR3, as DNA: TGTGCCAGCAGTTTATCCCTGGACACCGGGGAGCTGTTTTTT. Its protein product is CASSLSLDTGELFF.

The chain joins TRBV5-1 to TRBJ2-7; 8 bases align to TRBD2. This CDR3 region has 15 residues. V lost 4 bases and J lost 2; bases outside the gene matches: 8. Germline CDR1 SGHRS, CDR2 YFSETQ. CDR3 nucleotides: TGCGCCAGCAGCCCTACTAGCGGAGTAACCTACGAGCAGTACTTC. This codes for CASSPTSGVTYEQYF.

J is TRBJ2-2 and V is TRBV5-1; D uncertain. This CDR3 is built from 14 residues. The germline CDR1 and CDR2 sequences are SGHRS and YFSETQ. Trimming took off 7 bases at V and 7 bases at J, with 17 bases between the two ends. CDR3 nucleotides: TGCGCCAGCGAAGACGTGGGGATCGGCGGGGAGCTGTTTTTT. This gives the protein CASEDVGIGGELFF.

The CDR3 nucleotides read TGTGCCAGCAGCTTAGCGGGCCCAACCTACGAGCAGTACTTC. Its translation: CASSLAGPTYEQYF. The chain is built from TRBV7-2 and TRBJ2-7; D call uncertain. The germline CDR1 and CDR2 sequences are SGHTA and FQGNSA. The CDR3 is 14 residues long. V gave up 0 bases and J gave up 2 bases, with 8 bases separating them.

This clonotype was seen at least ten times. This chain uses TRBV20-1 with TRBJ1-1, with 7 nucleotides matching TRBD1. CDR3 length: 13 residues. Germline CDR1 DFQATT, CDR2 SNEGSKA (reference sequence). Trimming took 5 bases from V and 3 from J; bases not matched to a gene: 6. CDR3 loop: CSAVRGLDTEAFF. The CDR3, as DNA: TGCAGTGCTGTCAGGGGGTTGGACACTGAAGCTTTCTTT.

This clonotype came up many times. This chain uses TRBV10-2 with TRBJ2-7, with 7 bases that match TRBD2. Germline lookup yields CDR1 WSHSY and CDR2 SAAADI. The V gene end was trimmed by 3 bases and the J gene end by 6 bases; junction bases not matched to a gene: 14. This CDR3 has 16 amino acids. CDR3 nucleotides: TGCGCCAGCAGTGATCCAGGTCGCGGGAGCACGGGCGAGCAGTACTTC. Protein product: CASSDPGRGSTGEQYF.

This clonotype has a count of ten or more. The rearrangement joins TRBV7-2 to TRBJ2-1; D remains ambiguous. Trimming left V 0 bases short and J 5 bases short, with 5 bases between. The germline V gene has CDR1 SGHTA and CDR2 FQGNSA. The length of the CDR3 is 13 residues. The CDR3 spells CASSLALNNEQFF. The CDR3 nucleotides read TGTGCCAGCAGCTTAGCGCTCAACAATGAGCAGTTCTTC.

The chain uses TRBV20-1 and TRBJ2-7; D is possibly TRBD2 (6 bases). This CDR3 is 16 amino acids long. The germline CDR1 and CDR2 sequences are DFQATT and SNEGSKA (reference sequence). Trimming shortened V by 6 bases and J by 4 bases, and 25 bases separated the two germline ends. The CDR3 DNA follows: TGCAGTGCCCCTTTTCGTCAGGCGGGAACGTTGTACGAGCAGTACTTC. Residues: CSAPFRQAGTLYEQYF.

This clonotype showed up many times. The chain links TRBV12-3 or TRBV12-4 to TRBJ2-1; D gene unclear. Trimming took 7 bases from V and 0 from J, leaving 10 bases between them. There are 14 residues in the CDR3. This chain's CDR3 is CASTKRSSYNEQFF. The CDR3 region has the DNA TGTGCCAGCACCAAACGTAGCTCCTACAATGAGCAGTTCTTC.

This clonotype was seen more than once but under ten times. This rearrangement joins TRBV7-9 to TRBJ1-2; perhaps TRBD1 as D (5 bases). This CDR3 comprises 13 residues. The germline V gene encodes CDR1 SEHNR and CDR2 FQNEAQ (reference sequence). Deletions cut 6 bases from V and 4 bases from J, with 12 bases between. CDR3 residues: CASREGTSYGYTF. As DNA, the CDR3 is TGTGCCAGCAGAGAAGGGACTAGCTATGGCTACACCTTC.

The table lists this clonotype with a few counts. Here the CDR3 DNA reads TGTGCCACTGGGGATGGACAGGGATACGAGCAGTACTTC. It codes for CATGDGQGYEQYF. This rearrangement joins TRBV10-3 to TRBJ2-7, with 8 bases fitting TRBD1. This CDR3 spans 13 amino acids. CDR1 and CDR2 from the germline V gene are ENHRY and SYGVKD. J lost 4 bases, V lost 10 bases, and 9 bases had no gene match.

This clonotype occurred many times. This chain joins TRBV29-1 and TRBJ1-1; possibly TRBD1 for D (5 bases). Germline V gives CDR1 SQVTM, CDR2 ANQGSEA. Between the trimmed V and J ends, which lost 3 bases and 3 bases, there was a span of 11 bases. This CDR3 is 13 amino acids long. As DNA, the CDR3 is TGCAGCGTTGACTGGGGGGACGACACTGAAGCTTTCTTT. It specifies CSVDWGDDTEAFF.

This clonotype has ten or more counts. The chain joins TRBV20-1 to TRBJ2-7, with D unclear. The CDR3 extends over 14 amino acids. Germline assignment: CDR1 DFQATT and CDR2 SNEGSKA (reference sequence). V gave up 1 base and J gave up 0 bases, with 10 bases separating them. DNA for the CDR3: TGCAGTGCTAGAGGTTTAGCTAGCTCCTACGAGCAGTACTTC. Translation: CSARGLASSYEQYF.

This clonotype was seen repeatedly, ten times or more. The genes are TRBV7-8 and TRBJ2-1; D not resolved. V lost 5 bases to trimming and J lost 2 bases, with 13 bases between them. CDR1 is SGHVS and CDR2 is FQNEAQ in the germline V gene. The CDR3 loop spans 15 amino acids. The CDR3 coding sequence is TGTGCCAGCAGCCTTTCGCCAGGCACCTACAATGAGCAGTTCTTC. This sequence encodes CASSLSPGTYNEQFF.

The sample holds a few counts of this clonotype. This sequence joins TRBV11-1 and TRBJ2-7; 10 nucleotides match TRBD2. CDR3 length: 14 amino acids. V trimming: 1 base; J trimming: 5 bases; junction bases outside the gene matches: 2. Germline V CDR1 and CDR2: SGHAT, FQDESV (reference sequence). CDR3 DNA: TGTGCCAGCAGCTTAGAACTAGCGGGAAACGAGCAGTACTTC. Amino acids: CASSLELAGNEQYF. The full variable domain, its missing parts supplied by reference TRBV11-1 and TRBJ2-7, is EAEVAQSPRYKITEKSQAVAFWCDPISGHATLYWYRQILGQGPELLVQFQDESVVDDSQLPKDRFSAERLKGVDSTLKIQPAELGDSAMYLCASSLELAGNEQYFGPGTRLTVT.

This clonotype appeared many times. The chain is built from TRBV30 and TRBJ1-5; no clear D gene. Trimming took 1 base from V and 2 from J, leaving 6 bases between them. Germline assignment: CDR1 GTSNPN and CDR2 SVGIG (reference sequence). The CDR3 contains 13 residues. The CDR3 DNA is TGTGCCTGGAGTGGGCAGCGCAATCAGCCCCAGCATTTT. It specifies CAWSGQRNQPQHF. Full variable domain (outside the CDR3, taken from reference TRBV30 and TRBJ1-5): SQTIHQWPATLVQPVGSPLSLECTVEGTSNPNLYWYRQAAGRGLQLLFYSVGIGQISSEVPQNLSASRPQDRQFILSSKKLLLSDSGFYLCAWSGQRNQPQHFGDGTRLSIL.

This clonotype was found a few times. The rearrangement joins TRBV4-1 to TRBJ2-3, with D possibly being TRBD2 (6 bases). Per the germline V gene, CDR1 is MGHRA and CDR2 is YSYEKL. The CDR3 runs to 15 residues. Trimming cost V 3 bases and J 0 bases, with 10 bases left between them. The CDR3 coding sequence is TGCGCCAGCAGCCACCCAAGCGGGAGCACAGATACGCAGTATTTT. It codes for CASSHPSGSTDTQYF.

In its sample, this clonotype is medium-sized (0.01 to 0.1%). The rearrangement uses TRBV29-1 and TRBJ1-5; no definite D call. From germline, CDR1 is SQVTM and CDR2 ANQGSEA. This CDR3 has 13 amino acids. Trimming took off 4 bases at V and 5 bases at J, with 12 bases between the two ends. The CDR3 reads CSVVIRADQPQHF. In nucleotides, the CDR3 is TGCAGCGTTGTGATTAGGGCAGATCAGCCCCAGCATTTT. Filled out from reference TRBV29-1 and TRBJ1-5, the complete variable domain reads SAVISQKPSRDICQRGTSLTIQCQVDSQVTMMFWYRQQPGQSLTLIATANQGSEATYESGFVIDKFPISRPNLTFSTLTVSNMSPEDSSIYLCSVVIRADQPQHFGDGTRLSIL.